Listed below are T cell receptor beta chains from one sample, sequenced in a study of T cell responses to AZD1222 COVID-19 vaccine. Generated by immunoSEQ multiplex PCR, the TCRdb table keeps only in-frame clones and is missing some. The profile covers some 130,000 clones, with approximately 85% appearing a single time and roughly 1.6% taken by the ten largest. Sequenced material: peripheral blood, taken on day 0 of AZD1222 vaccination. The receptors come from an adult in good health. Both conserved end residues are part of each CDR3. The D gene is left open where the match is weak. Not every row has a clone size; where given, it reads once, few, many or a size class.

j_call | clone_size | d_call | cdr3_length | v_call | cdr3_nt | cdr3_aa
TRBJ1-3 | NA | TRBD1 | 14 | TRBV18 | TGTGCCAGCTCACCGGAGGACAGGGGTCACACCATATATTTT | CASSPEDRGHTIYF
TRBJ1-2 | NA | NA | 16 | TRBV6-1 | TGTGCCAGCAGTGAAAGATTTGGGACACCGAACTATGGCTACACCTTC | CASSERFGTPNYGYTF
TRBJ2-3 | few | NA | 14 | TRBV5-1 | TGCGCCAGCAGCTTGGCTGCCAACACAGATACGCAGTATTTT | CASSLAANTDTQYF
TRBJ2-7 | few | NA | 14 | TRBV2 | TGTGCCAGCAGTGAGTATACAGGCCGGTACGAGCAGTACTTC | CASSEYTGRYEQYF
TRBJ1-2 | NA | TRBD1 | 14 | TRBV6-5 | TGTGCCAGCAGCAACCCGACAGGGCTACATGGCTACACCTTC | CASSNPTGLHGYTF
TRBJ1-2 | NA | NA | 12 | TRBV19 | TGTGCCAGTAGTATCACAGGGACTGGCTACACCTTC | CASSITGTGYTF
TRBJ1-4 | NA | NA | 18 | TRBV5-5 | TGTGCCAGCAGCGCAAAAACTATCCCTGTCTCAACTAATGAAAAACTGTTTTTT | CASSAKTIPVSTNEKLFF
TRBJ1-5 | medium-sized | NA | 14 | TRBV5-6 | TGTGCCAGCAGCTTGTACGGGGTCAATCAGCCCCAGCATTTT | CASSLYGVNQPQHF
TRBJ1-3 | NA | TRBD1 | 14 | TRBV30 | TGTGCCTGGAGTTACGGGACAGGGGGAAACACCATATATTTT | CAWSYGTGGNTIYF
TRBJ1-3 | NA | NA | 16 | TRBV5-1 | TGCGCCAGCAGCCCCCTCCTGACTGCTTCTGGAAACACCATATATTTT | CASSPLLTASGNTIYF
TRBJ1-5 | once | NA | 13 | TRBV6-5 | TGTGCCAGCAGGACACTTAGCAATCAGCCCCAGCATTTT | CASRTLSNQPQHF
TRBJ1-2 | NA | NA | 14 | TRBV7-9 | TGTGCCAGCAGCCGGGACACCCTAGAGGGTGGCTACACCTTC | CASSRDTLEGGYTF
TRBJ1-5 | NA | TRBD1 | 14 | TRBV30 | TGTGCCTGGAACGAGGGACAGACAAGCCAGCCCCAGCATTTT | CAWNEGQTSQPQHF
TRBJ1-4 | NA | NA | 14 | TRBV6-5 | TGTGCCAGCAGTTCTCAGGGGAGGGGTGAAAAACTGTTTTTT | CASSSQGRGEKLFF
TRBJ2-5 | NA | TRBD2 | 16 | TRBV5-4 | TGTGCCAGCAGCGCCGGGACTAGCGGGGGGACGTACCCCCAGTACTTC | CASSAGTSGGTYPQYF
TRBJ1-1 | few | NA | 13 | TRBV18 | TGTGCCAGCTCACCTACAGCTAAACCTGAAGCTTTCTTT | CASSPTAKPEAFF
TRBJ2-3 | few | NA | 16 | TRBV21-1 | TGTGCCAGCAGCCCCCCCTATAAAAGAAGAGTGGATACGCAGTATTTT | CASSPPYKRRVDTQYF
TRBJ2-5 | few | NA | 10 | TRBV20-1 | TGCAGTGCTAGTTTTGGGACCCAGTACTTC | CSASFGTQYF
TRBJ1-2 | NA | NA | 14 | TRBV18 | TGTGCCAGCTCACCAGGCGTTGGGGCCCATGGCTACACCTTC | CASSPGVGAHGYTF
TRBJ1-5 | NA | NA | 12 | TRBV19 | TGTGCCAGTAGTACCGAGTATCAGCCCCAGCATTTT | CASSTEYQPQHF
TRBJ1-1 | NA | NA | 14 | TRBV5-6 | TGTGCCAGCACCTTGGGAGGGGGGAACACTGAAGCTTTCTTT | CASTLGGGNTEAFF
TRBJ1-5 | NA | NA | 13 | TRBV24-1 | TGTGCCACCAGTGAGACGACGGGCTCGTCCCAGCATTTT | CATSETTGSSQHF
TRBJ2-3 | NA | NA | 13 | TRBV7-2 | TGTGCCAGCAGTTCTAGGGTTTCAGATACGCAGTATTTT | CASSSRVSDTQYF
TRBJ1-2 | NA | TRBD1 | 14 | TRBV6-1 | TGTGCCAGCAGTGAATACCCCGGGACAGATGGCTACACCTTC | CASSEYPGTDGYTF
TRBJ1-5 | NA | NA | 13 | TRBV9 | TGTGCCAGCAGCGCACTTAGCAATCAGCCCCAGCATTTT | CASSALSNQPQHF
TRBJ2-1 | NA | NA | 12 | TRBV19 | TGTGCCAGTAGTTTAGTTTTCAATGAGCAGTTCTTC | CASSLVFNEQFF
TRBJ2-5 | NA | TRBD2 | 15 | TRBV27 | TGTGCCAGCAGTTGGACTAGCGGGAGAAGAGCGGCCCAGTACTTC | CASSWTSGRRAAQYF
TRBJ2-3 | NA | TRBD2 | 16 | TRBV4-1 | TGCGCCAGCAGCCAACCCCTAGCGGGGATCCGAGATACGCAGTATTTT | CASSQPLAGIRDTQYF
TRBJ1-1 | NA | NA | 11 | TRBV25-1 | TGTGCCAGCAGTGAGATAACTGAAGCTTTCTTT | CASSEITEAFF
TRBJ1-6 | NA | NA | 15 | TRBV6-5 | TGTGCCAGCAGTTACTGGACAGCGCGTAATTCACCCCTCCACTTT | CASSYWTARNSPLHF
TRBJ2-3 | NA | TRBD2 | 19 | TRBV7-3 | TGTGCCAGCAGCTTTAAAGGGGGACTAGCGGGGCGTAGCACAGATACGCAGTATTTT | CASSFKGGLAGRSTDTQYF
TRBJ2-6 | NA | NA | 16 | TRBV11-2 | TGTGCCAGCAGCTTACGGACTGTCTCTGGGGCCAACGTCCTGACTTTC | CASSLRTVSGANVLTF
TRBJ2-7 | few | NA | 13 | TRBV6-6 | TGTGCCAGCAGTCCGGACGGGTTCTACGAGCAGTACTTC | CASSPDGFYEQYF
TRBJ2-2 | few | NA | 16 | TRBV4-1 | TGCGCCAGCAGCCAAGAGGCAGCCCGGGGCACCGGGGAGCTGTTTTTT | CASSQEAARGTGELFF
TRBJ2-7 | NA | TRBD2 | 14 | TRBV3-1/TRBV3-2 | TGTGCCAGCAGCCAAGTTAGCGGGGGTCCGCCGCAGTACTTC | CASSQVSGGPPQYF
TRBJ2-3 | NA | TRBD2 | 16 | TRBV5-6 | TGTGCCAGCAGCTTGGGGGTAGCGGGGCTCACAGATACGCAGTATTTT | CASSLGVAGLTDTQYF
TRBJ2-7 | NA | NA | 15 | TRBV6-1 | TGTGCCAGCAGTGACGGGACCGTCTCGGGCCACGAGCAGTACTTC | CASSDGTVSGHEQYF
TRBJ2-7 | NA | TRBD2 | 16 | TRBV19 | TGTCCCAGTAGCCACGCCGGGGGGGGATCGTCCTACGAGCAGTACTTC | CPSSHAGGGSSYEQYF
TRBJ2-1 | NA | NA | 15 | TRBV10-1 | TGCGCCAGCAGTGAGGCAGGTAGCTCCTACAATGAGCAGTTCTTC | CASSEAGSSYNEQFF
TRBJ2-1 | NA | TRBD2 | 19 | TRBV9 | TGTGCCAGCAGCCCCCGTGGGACTAGCGGGTCGAGCTCCTACAATGAGCAGTTCTTC | CASSPRGTSGSSSYNEQFF
TRBJ2-1 | NA | NA | 17 | TRBV25-1 | TGTGCCAGCAGTGAATCGCGGCAGGGGGGAGGTTTGGATGAGCAGTTCTTC | CASSESRQGGGLDEQFF
TRBJ1-3 | NA | NA | 15 | TRBV9 | TGTGCCAGCAGCGTAGAGGTCAGCTCTGGAAACACCATATATTTT | CASSVEVSSGNTIYF
TRBJ1-2 | NA | NA | 15 | TRBV30 | TGTGCCTGGAGTGTAGGGCGGGGGGCTCGATATGGCTACACCTTC | CAWSVGRGARYGYTF
TRBJ2-3 | NA | TRBD2 | 13 | TRBV19 | TGTGCCAGTAGAGTAGCGGGAGCGGATACGCAGTATTTT | CASRVAGADTQYF
TRBJ2-5 | NA | TRBD2 | 14 | TRBV7-3 | TGTGCCAGCAGCCCTAGCGGGGAGGGGGAGACCCAGTACTTC | CASSPSGEGETQYF
TRBJ1-2 | NA | TRBD1 | 15 | TRBV6-5 | TGTGCCAGCACCCCGGGGACAGGGAGGAACTATGGCTACACCTTC | CASTPGTGRNYGYTF
TRBJ1-2 | NA | TRBD1 | 17 | TRBV11-2 | TGTGCCAGCAGCCCTACCCGTGCCGCGGACAGGGGGGAAGGCTACACCTTC | CASSPTRAADRGEGYTF
TRBJ2-7 | NA | NA | 12 | TRBV2 | TGTGCCAGCACCACGGGGCTCCTCGAGCAGTACTTC | CASTTGLLEQYF
TRBJ1-1 | once | NA | 13 | TRBV21-1 | TGTGCCAGCAGCAAAGCCCATCACACTGAAGCTTTCTTT | CASSKAHHTEAFF
TRBJ2-3 | NA | TRBD1 | 15 | TRBV5-1 | TGCGCCAGCAGCTTAGACAGGGGAGGTACAGATACGCAGTATTTT | CASSLDRGGTDTQYF
TRBJ2-5 | few | NA | 13 | TRBV2 | TGTGCCAGCAGTGAAGGACCTCAAGAGACCCAGTACTTC | CASSEGPQETQYF